Following are 27 T cell receptor beta chains from one sample sequenced in a study of spatial heterogeneity in lung cancer (dated by TCRdb to between 2019 and 2020). Receptors were amplified or captured by 5' RACE. Sequenced on a NextSeq 500. TCRdb passed the public sequencing reads through fastp at Q25 and MiXCR, retaining productive beta sequences. One record per CDR3 amino acid sequence lists the most common genes and DNA. The table for this sample lists around 63,000 distinct CDR3 sequences; about 8% of them were counted only once. Of the sample, roughly 15% falls within the top ten clones. The time point label of this sample denotes: sample taken at primary tumor resection. Whole RNA extracted from tumor and nontumor lung tissue, or from cryopreserved PBMC samples, was used for TCR sequencing without cell sorting. Sequences were derived from PBMCs, sampled at surgery. The source of these receptors is a female donor with early-stage non-small cell lung cancer.

The chain couples TRBV6-5 to TRBJ1-2; maybe TRBD1 (6 bases). CDR3 size: 13 residues. The germline gives CDR1 MNHEY, CDR2 SVGAGI. V lost 8 bases and J lost 3, with 13 bases in between. This chain's CDR3 is CASAFSGDYGYTF. CDR3 coding DNA: TGTGCCAGCGCTTTCTCAGGGGACTATGGCTACACCTTC.

This clonotype was seen a handful of times. The genes are TRBV2 and TRBJ1-2, with TRBD1 matching 7 bases. V dropped 6 bases and J dropped 4; count of bases not matched to a gene: 5. In germline, CDR1 is SNHLY, CDR2 FYNNEI. The CDR3 has 13 amino acids. CDR3 in amino acids: CASRGQLTYGYTF. The DNA for the CDR3 is TGTGCCAGCAGGGGACAGCTTACCTATGGCTACACCTTC.

CDR3 sequence (DNA): TGCAGTGCTAGACCCGGACAGAGAAATCAGCCCCAGCATTTT. Translated: CSARPGQRNQPQHF. The chain uses TRBV20-1 and TRBJ1-5; D is perhaps TRBD1 (6 bases). CDR1 and CDR2 from the germline V gene are DFQATT and SNEGSKA (reference sequence). The V end was cut by 2 bases, the J end by 4 bases, with 12 bases between. CDR3 length equals 14 residues.

Notes on this clonotype: It may be a read error: a sequence one base away is much more abundant. V and J are TRBV12-3 or TRBV12-4 and TRBJ1-2; D gene ambiguous. The CDR3 totals 14 residues. CDR3 coding DNA: TGTGCCAGCAGTTTAGCCGAAAGGATTGATGGCTACGCCTTC. This gives the protein CASSLAERIDGYAF.

This clonotype was detected a few times. The gene calls are TRBV28 and TRBJ2-4, with D hard to call. The CDR3 loop spans 14 amino acids. Germline V lookup: CDR1 MDHEN, CDR2 SYDVKM. V was clipped by 6 bases and J by 10 bases, with 19 bases between them. Here the CDR3 DNA reads TGTGCCAGCAGCGCGCCCAGACCAAAAGAGATTCAGTACTTC. Translation gives CASSAPRPKEIQYF.

This clonotype was counted at least ten times. This chain uses TRBV7-8 with TRBJ2-3; 14 nucleotides align to TRBD2. Trimming took 5 bases from V and 5 from J; bases not matched to a gene: 6. CDR1 and CDR2 (germline): SGHVS, FQNEAQ. This CDR3 comprises 16 residues. The DNA for the CDR3 is TGTGCCAGCAGCGTCGGACTAGCGGGAGGTAGAGATACGCAGTATTTT. Encoded protein: CASSVGLAGGRDTQYF.

This clonotype has ten or more counts. The chain is built from TRBV11-2 and TRBJ1-6; D remains unclear. The CDR3 sequence is 15 residues long. The germline gives CDR1 SGHAT, CDR2 FQNNGV. The germline V and J ends were trimmed by 1 base and 5 bases, with 9 bases remaining between them. The CDR3 region is CASSLGGQNNSPLHF. CDR3 nucleotide sequence: TGTGCCAGCAGCTTAGGAGGGCAAAATAATTCACCCCTCCACTTT.

This clonotype was seen more than once but under ten times. The chain combines TRBV5-1 with TRBJ2-5; D is tentatively TRBD1 or TRBD2 (5 bases each). Trimming pared 0 bases from V and 2 bases from J, leaving 11 bases between. Germline lookup yields CDR1 SGHRS and CDR2 YFSETQ. The CDR3 is made up of 15 amino acids. CDR3 loop: CASSLGGSGQETQYF. As DNA, the CDR3 is TGCGCCAGCAGCTTGGGGGGGAGCGGACAAGAGACCCAGTACTTC.

The chain carries TRBV12-3 or TRBV12-4 and TRBJ1-2, with 10 bases fitting TRBD1. Trimming removed 6 bases from V and 8 bases from J; junction bases left unmatched: 9. This CDR3 region has 14 residues. The CDR3 DNA is TGTGCCAGCAGACCTACGGGACAGGGGCGAGGCTACACCTTC. Its protein is CASRPTGQGRGYTF.

This clonotype showed up just a few times. The J gene is TRBJ1-3, the V gene TRBV18; 8 nucleotides agree with TRBD1. Germline V gives CDR1 KGHSH, CDR2 LQKENI. Trimming at V came to 4 bases and at J to 2 bases, leaving 10 bases not matched to a gene. This CDR3 is built from 17 residues. For the CDR3, the DNA is TGTGCCAGCTCACAACGACAGGGGTCAAAAGCTGGAAACACCATATATTTT. Encoded protein: CASSQRQGSKAGNTIYF.

V is TRBV12-5 and J is TRBJ1-1; D remains unclear. Germline CDR1 reads LGHNT; CDR2 reads FRNRAP. The V gene lost 2 bases and the J gene lost 1 base, with 5 bases spanning the gap. The CDR3 is made up of 13 amino acids. This chain's CDR3 is CASGLRGNTEAFF. Here the CDR3 DNA reads TGTGCTAGTGGTTTGCGAGGGAACACTGAAGCTTTCTTT.

This clonotype occurred many times. This chain connects TRBV12-3 or TRBV12-4 to TRBJ2-3, with D possibly TRBD1 on 5 matching bases. The V end lost 3 bases, the J end lost 5 bases, and 15 bases lay between the germline ends. The CDR3 is 15 residues long. The CDR3 loop reads CASSFLVRARDTQYF. CDR3 DNA sequence: TGTGCCAGCAGTTTCCTAGTCAGGGCTCGAGATACGCAGTATTTT.

In this sample, this clonotype turned up a few times. The chain recombines TRBV18 with TRBJ2-3; D may correspond to TRBD1 or TRBD2 (5 bases each). The ends were cut back, 3 bases at V and 3 bases at J, with 13 bases in the middle. The length of the CDR3 is 15 residues. Germline V gene data show CDR1 as KGHSH and CDR2 as LQKENI. The CDR3 here is CASSPRGMRTDTQYF. The CDR3, as DNA: TGTGCCAGCTCACCGAGGGGTATGAGAACAGATACGCAGTATTTT.

This clonotype occurred many times. The rearrangement links TRBV11-2 to TRBJ1-4; D uncertain. Germline lookup yields CDR1 SGHAT and CDR2 FQNNGV. V was pared by 0 bases and J by 12 bases, with 11 bases between. CDR3 length equals 13 residues. The CDR3 DNA reads TGTGCCAGCAGCTTAGAGAGGGTTGCGGAACTGTTTTTT. This sequence encodes CASSLERVAELFF.

At least ten counts were recorded for this clonotype. DNA for the CDR3: TGTGCCAGCAGCCTGGACCCGAGCTCCTACAATGAGCAGTTCTTC. Protein: CASSLDPSSYNEQFF. The chain couples TRBV28 to TRBJ2-1, with D unclear. The CDR3 is 15 residues long. The germline gives CDR1 MDHEN, CDR2 SYDVKM. V was cut by 6 bases and J by 0 bases, with 12 bases left in between.

This clonotype has only a few counts. The V call is TRBV11-2, the J call TRBJ1-1; tentative D call: TRBD1 (5 bases). This CDR3 spans 13 amino acids. The germline V gene encodes CDR1 SGHAT and CDR2 FQNNGV. Trimming removed 0 bases at V and 10 bases at J, with 12 bases between. The DNA for the CDR3 is TGTGCCAGCAGCTTAGAACGGCAGGGAGCAGCTTTCTTT. Amino acids: CASSLERQGAAFF.

This clonotype was seen many times. The chain is built from TRBV29-1 and TRBJ2-7; 10 nucleotides line up with TRBD2. V shed 0 bases and J 2 bases; nucleotides not matched to a gene: 4. Germline-derived CDR1 and CDR2 are SQVTM and ANQGSEA. The CDR3 spans 15 residues. The CDR3 nucleotides read TGCAGCGTTGAAGATCCAGCGGGAGGGCCCTACGAGCAGTACTTC. Translation gives CSVEDPAGGPYEQYF.

This clonotype was counted many times. This sequence joins TRBV28 and TRBJ2-6; TRBD1 or TRBD2 may be the D gene (6 bases each). The germline V and J ends were trimmed by 2 bases and 1 base, with 18 bases remaining between them. CDR3 size: 19 residues. Germline-derived CDR1 and CDR2 are MDHEN and SYDVKM. CDR3 sequence reads: CASSLRGVTGWSGANVLTF. The CDR3 DNA follows: TGTGCCAGCAGTTTAAGGGGGGTTACAGGATGGTCTGGGGCCAACGTCCTGACTTTC.

This clonotype was picked up a small number of times. The chain joins TRBV6-1 to TRBJ1-5, with 9 bases that match TRBD1. The CDR3 has 15 amino acids. Germline V lookup: CDR1 MNHNS, CDR2 SASEGT. V lost 5 bases and J lost 4; bases outside the gene matches: 6. The CDR3 protein is CASSRGQGSNQPQHF. The CDR3 coding sequence is TGTGCCAGCAGTAGGGGACAGGGCTCGAATCAGCCCCAGCATTTT.

The chain uses TRBV5-4 and TRBJ1-2, with D uncertain. Germline V gives CDR1 SGHNT, CDR2 YYREEE (reference sequence). This CDR3 spans 13 amino acids. Trimming removed 0 bases at V and 4 bases at J, with 7 bases between. CDR3 loop: CASSLDRSYGYTF. In DNA, the CDR3 is TGTGCCAGCAGCTTGGACAGAAGCTATGGCTACACCTTC.

This clonotype was observed at least ten times. This rearrangement joins TRBV6-5 to TRBJ2-7, with TRBD2 identical over 7 bases. CDR1 is MNHEY and CDR2 is SVGAGI in the germline V gene. V was clipped by 6 bases and J by 6 bases; unmatched bases: 8. This CDR3 spans 13 amino acids. The CDR3 DNA reads TGTGCCAGCAGCCCCCGGGGGGACGGCGAGCAGTACTTC. Residues: CASSPRGDGEQYF.

This clonotype was seen a handful of times. J is TRBJ1-2 and V is TRBV7-2; D may be TRBD1 (6 bases). Germline V CDR1 and CDR2: SGHTA, FQGNSA. The CDR3 sequence is 13 residues long. V lost 9 bases and J lost 8, with 19 bases in between. CDR3 protein: CASELVGAGGYTF. In DNA form, the CDR3 reads TGTGCCAGTGAATTGGTGGGGGCCGGCGGCTACACCTTC.

This clonotype has a count of ten or more. For the CDR3, the DNA is TGTGCCAGCAGCTTAATCCCGGGGGGCAATGAGCAGTTCTTC. Its protein is CASSLIPGGNEQFF. The rearrangement links TRBV7-3 to TRBJ2-1, with TRBD2 matching 7 bases. This CDR3 is 14 amino acids long. CDR1 is SGHTA, CDR2 FQGTGA, per germline. Trimming took 1 base from V and 6 from J; bases not matched to a gene: 3.

This clonotype was seen a handful of times. The CDR3 region is CASSENEQFF. Written as DNA, the CDR3 is TGTGCCAGCAGTGAAAATGAGCAGTTCTTC. This chain links TRBV12-3 or TRBV12-4 with TRBJ2-1; D uncertain. This CDR3 contains 10 residues. Trimming pared 5 bases from V and 7 bases from J, leaving 3 bases between.

Ten or more counts support this clonotype. The chain employs TRBV5-1 and TRBJ2-7; tentatively, D is TRBD1 (5 bases). CDR3 length: 15 residues. The V end lost 0 bases, the J end lost 7 bases, and 17 bases lay between the germline ends. Germline V gene data show CDR1 as SGHRS and CDR2 as YFSETQ. The CDR3 spells CASSLGARTKVEQYF. The CDR3 DNA follows: TGCGCCAGCAGCTTGGGTGCTAGGACAAAAGTGGAGCAGTACTTC.

This clonotype was seen at least ten times. The gene calls are TRBV2 and TRBJ2-1; D could derive from TRBD1 or TRBD2 (5 bases each). The CDR3 totals 16 residues. Trimming shortened V by 1 base and J by 0 bases, and 10 bases separated the two germline ends. Germline CDR1 and CDR2: SNHLY and FYNNEI. The CDR3 bases are TGTGCCAGCAGTGAAGGTTCAGGGAGCTCCTACAATGAGCAGTTCTTC. It codes for CASSEGSGSSYNEQFF.

This rearrangement joins TRBV28 to TRBJ2-1, with D possibly being TRBD2 (5 bases). Looked up from germline, CDR1 is MDHEN and CDR2 is SYDVKM. The CDR3 runs to 16 residues. Trimming took 2 bases from V and 0 from J, leaving 11 bases between them. The CDR3 spells CASSLRLTSSYNEQFF. The CDR3 DNA is TGTGCCAGCAGTTTAAGACTAACGAGCTCCTACAATGAGCAGTTCTTC.